This T cell receptor (beta chain) appears in the sequencing data of a study of CXCR3-negative and CXCR3-positive naive CD8 T cells. The authors prepared UMI-labeled TRB cDNA libraries by 5' RACE. TCRdb reprocessed the 5' RACE reads; each CDR3 protein has one entry and no DNA is given. This sample contains roughly 110,000 distinct CDR3 sequences. The CDR3 totals 11 residues. Germline lookup yields CDR1 SEHNR and CDR2 FQNEAQ (reference sequence). In regard to this clonotype: Antigen: not known.

Broader study findings: TCR interaction strength was inferred from TRB CDR3 physicochemistry, as CD5 matched across naive subsets. CXCR3-positive naive cells had more hydrophobic TRB CDR3s than CXCR3-negative naive cells.

The origin of this receptor is a human donor in good health. Some clones in this sample may be carry-over from other donors' samples. The rearrangement joins TRBV7-9 to TRBJ1-2. Sequencing used naive CXCR3+ CD8+ T cells from blood. Indicated subset: CD45RO-CCR7+CD27+CD95- naive CD8+ T cells expressing CXCR3 (TNR3+). CDR3 region: CASSLIHGYTF.